These 14 T cell receptor beta chains originate from one sample sequenced in a study of blood T cells in healthy people across ages. Through a sample-barcoded 5' primer and a J-beta primer mix, a second PCR was run for about 7 to 12 cycles. TCRdb independently ran MiXCR on the 5' RACE reads; one entry per CDR3 protein. The data show around 1,000,000 distinct CDR3 sequences, 35% to 45% seen once. Sequencing was carried out using blood. The origin of the receptors is a man between 18 and 29 years old in good health.

The chain combines TRBV5-1 with TRBJ2-2; D may be TRBD2 (5 bases). This CDR3 is built from 14 residues. From germline, CDR1 is SGHRS and CDR2 YFSETQ. The germline V and J ends were trimmed by 4 bases and 8 bases, with 15 bases remaining between them. CDR3 nucleotides: TGCGCCAGCAGCAATAGCGAGGCCGCAGGGGAGCTGTTTTTT. This translates into CASSNSEAAGELFF.

The chain recombines TRBV20-1 with TRBJ2-1, with 7 positions matching TRBD1. The V gene end was trimmed by 6 bases and the J gene end by 2 bases; junction bases not matched to a gene: 4. Germline V gene sequence: CDR1 DFQATT, CDR2 SNEGSKA (reference sequence). The CDR3 has 13 amino acids. The CDR3 DNA reads TGCAGTGCAGGGACAGAGACCTACAATGAGCAGTTCTTC. Protein: CSAGTETYNEQFF.

The V and J genes are TRBV27 and TRBJ2-1; 7 nucleotides agree with TRBD1. The CDR3 sequence is 15 residues long. The germline V gene encodes CDR1 MNHEY and CDR2 SMNVEV (reference sequence). The ends lost 6 bases at V and 2 bases at J; junction bases unmatched: 7. This chain's CDR3 is CASSMTGQAYNEQFF. For the CDR3, the DNA is TGTGCCAGCAGCATGACAGGGCAGGCCTACAATGAGCAGTTCTTC.

The rearrangement uses TRBV5-6 and TRBJ2-1; 8 nucleotides match TRBD2. Per germline, CDR1 SGHDT and CDR2 YYEEEE. V dropped 4 bases and J dropped 6; count of bases not matched to a gene: 9. The CDR3 has 15 residues. The CDR3: CASSTEGLAPNEQFF. The CDR3 coding sequence is TGTGCCAGCAGCACCGAAGGACTAGCCCCCAATGAGCAGTTCTTC.

The V gene is TRBV9, the J gene TRBJ1-5; unclear D gene. V was shortened by 4 bases and J by 9 bases, with 14 bases between the two germline ends. Germline V gives CDR1 SGDLS, CDR2 YYNGEE. The CDR3 runs 13 residues. The CDR3, as DNA: TGTGCCAGCAGCTCTCAAGCTGGACGGCCCCAGCATTTT. Its protein is CASSSQAGRPQHF.

This clonotype was observed a handful of times. V gene TRBV7-8 combines with J gene TRBJ2-1; possibly TRBD2 for D (6 bases). The CDR3 covers 15 residues. CDR1 is SGHVS and CDR2 is FQNEAQ in the germline V gene. V was shortened by 6 bases and J by 6 bases, with 18 bases between the two germline ends. The CDR3 coding sequence is TGTGCCAGCAGTCCTACCGGGACTCCCGGCAATGAGCAGTTCTTC. Protein: CASSPTGTPGNEQFF.

V is TRBV11-2 and J is TRBJ1-1, with a possible D match to TRBD1 (5 bases). Germline CDR1 is SGHAT and CDR2 is FQNNGV. The germline V and J ends were trimmed by 7 bases and 7 bases, with 13 bases remaining between them. The CDR3 totals 12 residues. CDR3 sequence: CASTTGGGEAFF. For the CDR3, the DNA is TGTGCCAGCACCACGGGGGGAGGTGAAGCTTTCTTT.

This clonotype was counted between two and nine times. The chain is built from TRBV6-5 and TRBJ2-7, with D possibly being TRBD2 (5 bases). The CDR3 consists of 14 residues. Deletions cut 7 bases from V and 4 bases from J, with 17 bases between. From germline, CDR1 is MNHEY and CDR2 SVGAGI. CDR3 residues: CASKVALGSYEQYF. Here the CDR3 DNA reads TGTGCCAGCAAAGTGGCCCTAGGGAGTTACGAGCAGTACTTC.

This clonotype was seen a handful of times. CDR3 loop: CAWGGYSYNEQFF. The CDR3 DNA is TGTGCCTGGGGGGGATACTCCTACAATGAGCAGTTCTTC. The chain joins TRBV30 to TRBJ2-1; D possibly uses TRBD1 or TRBD2 (5 bases each). The CDR3 has 13 residues. V lost 5 bases and J 0 bases, leaving 8 bases between the germline ends. CDR1 is GTSNPN, CDR2 SVGIG, per germline (reference sequence).

This clonotype has a single count. The rearrangement links TRBV7-2 to TRBJ2-2, with D possibly being TRBD1 (6 bases). CDR3 size: 16 residues. Per germline, CDR1 SGHTA and CDR2 FQGNSA. Deletions cut 4 bases from V and 3 bases from J, with 15 bases between. The CDR3 region has the DNA TGTGCCAGCAGCTATAACCAGGGGCGGCACACCGGGGAGCTGTTTTTT. Translation gives CASSYNQGRHTGELFF.

This chain connects TRBV20-1 to TRBJ2-1; 7 bases agree with TRBD1. CDR1 and CDR2 from the germline V gene are DFQATT and SNEGSKA (reference sequence). V was pared by 4 bases and J by 8 bases, with 11 bases of the junction left unmatched. The CDR3 runs to 14 residues. The CDR3 loop is CSAIPADRDHEQFF. The CDR3, as DNA: TGCAGTGCTATCCCCGCCGACAGGGACCATGAGCAGTTCTTC.

This clonotype was observed a single time. The CDR3 region is CASSFSPHSGAPNEQYF. The DNA for the CDR3 is TGTGCCAGCAGTTTTAGCCCCCACTCGGGGGCCCCCAACGAGCAGTACTTC. J is TRBJ2-5 and V is TRBV12-3 or TRBV12-4, with D perhaps being TRBD1 or TRBD2 (6 bases each). The DNA end lines up better with TRBJ2-7; the J call may be wrong. CDR3 length equals 17 residues.

This clonotype occurred a few times. The chain recombines TRBV18 with TRBJ2-5; D may be TRBD2 (5 bases). Trimming removed 2 bases from V and 0 bases from J, with 28 bases in between. The CDR3 contains 21 residues. Germline V gene sequence: CDR1 KGHSH, CDR2 LQKENI. CDR3 DNA sequence: TGTGCCAGCTCACCAAGCTTGTTTGGAGCGGACTCTACATGGTACCAAGAGACCCAGTACTTC. Its protein is CASSPSLFGADSTWYQETQYF.

This clonotype was counted ten times or more. This rearrangement joins TRBV29-1 to TRBJ2-1; 8 positions match TRBD2. Per the germline V gene, CDR1 is SQVTM and CDR2 is ANQGSEA. The CDR3 loop spans 15 amino acids. V dropped 4 bases and J dropped 3; count of bases not matched to a gene: 8. CDR3 DNA sequence: TGCAGCGTTGGGAGGGGCGGGGGGCGCTACAATGAGCAGTTCTTC. This gives the protein CSVGRGGGRYNEQFF.